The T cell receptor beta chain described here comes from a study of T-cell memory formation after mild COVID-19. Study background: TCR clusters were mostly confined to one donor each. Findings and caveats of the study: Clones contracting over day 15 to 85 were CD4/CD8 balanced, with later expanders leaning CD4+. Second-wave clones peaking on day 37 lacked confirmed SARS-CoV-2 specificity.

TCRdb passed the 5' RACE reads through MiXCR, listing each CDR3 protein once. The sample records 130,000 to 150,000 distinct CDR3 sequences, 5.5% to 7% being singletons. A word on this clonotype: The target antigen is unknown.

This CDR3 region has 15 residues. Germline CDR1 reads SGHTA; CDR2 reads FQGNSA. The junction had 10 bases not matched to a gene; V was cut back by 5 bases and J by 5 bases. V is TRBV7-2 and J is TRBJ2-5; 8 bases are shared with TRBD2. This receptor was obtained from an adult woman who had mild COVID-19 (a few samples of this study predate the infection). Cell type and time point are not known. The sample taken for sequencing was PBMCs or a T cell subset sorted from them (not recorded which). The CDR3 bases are TGTGCCAGCAGCCCCGGGGGGGTGGGTAAGGAGACCCAGTACTTC. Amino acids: CASSPGGVGKETQYF. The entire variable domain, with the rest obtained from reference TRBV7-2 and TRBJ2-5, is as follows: GAGVSQSPSNKVTEKGKDVELRCDPISGHTALYWYRQSLGQGLEFLIYFQGNSAPDKSGLPSDRFSAERTGGSVSTLTIQRTQQEDSAVYLCASSPGGVGKETQYFGPGTRLLVL.